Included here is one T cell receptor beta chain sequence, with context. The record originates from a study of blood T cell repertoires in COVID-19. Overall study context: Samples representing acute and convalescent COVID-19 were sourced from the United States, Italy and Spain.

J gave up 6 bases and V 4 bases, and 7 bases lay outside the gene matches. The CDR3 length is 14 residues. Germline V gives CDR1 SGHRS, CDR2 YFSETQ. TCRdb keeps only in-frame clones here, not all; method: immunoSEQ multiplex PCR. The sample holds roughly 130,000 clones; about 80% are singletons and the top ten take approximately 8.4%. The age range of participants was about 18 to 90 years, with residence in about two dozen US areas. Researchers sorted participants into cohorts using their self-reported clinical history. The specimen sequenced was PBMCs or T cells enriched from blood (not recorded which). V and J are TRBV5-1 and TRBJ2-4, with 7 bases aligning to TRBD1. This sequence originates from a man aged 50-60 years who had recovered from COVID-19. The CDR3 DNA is TGCGCCAGCAGCGGAGGACAGGCACTAAACATTCAGTACTTC. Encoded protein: CASSGGQALNIQYF.